This T cell receptor (beta chain) was sequenced during a study of blood T cells in healthy people across ages. CDR3 length: 17 amino acids. The germline V and J ends were trimmed by 2 bases and 4 bases, with 17 bases remaining between them. CDR1 is MNHEY, CDR2 SVGAGI, per germline. Whole-study findings and limits: A strong correlation was seen between TCR beta diversity and naive T cell percentage. Per million T cells, the diversity of TCR beta decreased roughly linearly as age advanced.

This clonotype has just a few counts. The antigen is undetermined. Primers used in a second PCR of about 6 to 11 cycles were a sample-barcoded 5' primer and a J-beta primer mix. TCRdb re-called the 5' RACE reads with MiXCR, one entry per CDR3 protein. This table holds fewer than 650,000 distinct CDR3 sequences, about 28% found once. This sample also appeared in a second study, on T cells of mothers and their children.

This sequence originates from a boy between 2 and 10 years old in good health. Sample: blood. The chain employs TRBV6-5 and TRBJ1-4, with D unresolved. CDR3 sequence: CASSYEAPRGNNEKLFF. The CDR3 region has the DNA TGTGCCAGCAGTTACGAGGCCCCCCGTGGTAATAATGAAAAACTGTTTTTT.